A selection of T cell receptor beta chains follows, all from one sample in a study of response to subunit inactivated influenza vaccine. TCRdb fed the RT-PCR reads into MiXCR, producing one record per CDR3 protein. The repertoire includes 550,000 to 800,000 distinct CDR3 sequences, 15% to 19% of them detected once, and 11% sits in the top ten. Material: PBMCs from blood, obtained 11 to 12 days after vaccination. The receptor source for this set is a middle-aged man who received an inactivated influenza vaccine. Both conserved end residues are part of each CDR3. The D gene is left open where the match is weak.

D	V	J	CDR3
TRBD1	TRBV5-1	TRBJ1-1	CASSFTPLNQGAFAFF
NA	TRBV20-1	TRBJ2-5	CSARLGGNLEETQYF
NA	TRBV2	TRBJ2-2	CASMSPMYPGELFF
TRBD2	TRBV4-2	TRBJ2-5	CASSQRGGSSQETQYF
NA	TRBV10-3	TRBJ2-4	CAISEGGAIAKNIQYF
NA	TRBV21-1	TRBJ1-4	CASSTGRDEKLFF
NA	TRBV11-2	TRBJ2-3	CASSQVGGAYTDTQYF
TRBD2	TRBV20-1	TRBJ2-1	CSARDFSGGANEQFF
NA	TRBV20-1	TRBJ2-1	CSPSGGTTYNEQFF
TRBD2	TRBV7-2	TRBJ2-7	CASSIRTSGSYEQYF
TRBD2	TRBV20-1	TRBJ2-1	CSARDRTSGSIEQFF